Listed here are 21 T cell receptor beta chains from one sample, sequenced in a study of shared clonotypes between healthy human individuals. CD45RO-negative cells were positively selected for CCR7, leaving out terminally differentiated effector memory CD45RA+ cells. TCRdb's table, derived via immunoSEQ multiplex PCR, lists solely in-frame clones and lacks some. The data show around 2,100,000 clones, less than 95% seen once. The material sequenced was naive CD8+ T cells sorted from blood. The origin of the receptors is a man aged 18 to 30 in good health.

The chain carries TRBV30 and TRBJ1-5, with 7 bases lining up with TRBD1. The CDR3 is made up of 14 amino acids. V lost 3 bases and J lost 5; bases outside the gene matches: 7. Germline V lookup: CDR1 GTSNPN, CDR2 SVGIG (reference sequence). The CDR3 DNA reads TGTGCCTGGAGCGCTCACGGGACAGATCAGCCCCAGCATTTT. This encodes CAWSAHGTDQPQHF.

This chain joins TRBV27 and TRBJ1-6; 7 nucleotides line up with TRBD1. This CDR3 has 18 amino acids. Losses at the gene ends were 0 bases for V and 1 base for J; bases not matched to a gene: 6. Per germline, CDR1 MNHEY and CDR2 SMNVEV (reference sequence). CDR3 DNA sequence: TGTGCCAGCAGTTTATCAGGCAGGGGGGGGTCCTATAATTCACCCCTCCACTTT. Protein sequence: CASSLSGRGGSYNSPLHF.

With regard to this clone: At one boundary the junction diverges from the germline segment, which might be a read error. The chain has TRBV15 and TRBJ2-2, with unresolved D. Per germline, CDR1 LNHNV and CDR2 YYDKDF (reference sequence). CDR3 size: 17 residues. CDR3 sequence: CATSGDTVYESPGELFF. CDR3 DNA: TGTGCCACCAGCGGAGATACAGTTTATGAGAGCCCCGGGGAGCTGTTTTTT. Combining the CDR3 with reference TRBV15 and TRBJ2-2 gives the whole variable domain DAMVIQNPRYQVTQFGKPVTLSCSQTLNHNVMYWYQQKSSQAPKLLFHYYDKDFNNEADTPDNFQSRRPNTSFCFLDIRSPGLGDTAMYLCATSGDTVYESPGELFFGEGSRLTVL.

The chain employs TRBV28 and TRBJ2-5, with 8 bases that match TRBD2. The V and J ends lost 2 bases and 1 base, in that order; junction bases with no gene match: 3. The germline CDR1 and CDR2 sequences are MDHEN and SYDVKM. CDR3 length: 15 amino acids. CDR3 DNA sequence: TGTGCCAGCAGTTTAATTGCGGGGGGCCAAGAGACCCAGTACTTC. Residues: CASSLIAGGQETQYF.

V is TRBV5-1 and J is TRBJ2-7, with a tentative D call TRBD2 (6 bases). The V gene lost 0 bases and the J gene lost 3 bases, with 10 bases spanning the gap. The CDR3 length is 14 residues. Germline CDR1 SGHRS, CDR2 YFSETQ. The CDR3 DNA follows: TGCGCCAGCAGCTTGGGCGGGGCGGGCTACGAGCAGTACTTC. This encodes CASSLGGAGYEQYF.

Only one count was recorded for this clone. The chain combines TRBV5-6 with TRBJ2-7, with D possibly TRBD2 on 5 matching bases. Germline lookup yields CDR1 SGHDT and CDR2 YYEEEE. Trimming took 0 bases from V and 1 from J, leaving 11 bases between them. This CDR3 is built from 15 residues. CDR3 sequence: CASSLGVTSSYEQYF. The CDR3 DNA follows: TGTGCCAGCAGCTTGGGGGTAACTAGTTCCTACGAGCAGTACTTC.

This chain connects TRBV6-5 to TRBJ2-3; 9 nucleotides align to TRBD1. This CDR3 is built from 15 residues. Germline V gene data show CDR1 as MNHEY and CDR2 as SVGAGI. V gave up 6 bases and J gave up 0 bases; unmatched junction bases: 4. CDR3 region: CASRDGTGSTDTQYF. CDR3 DNA sequence: TGTGCCAGCAGGGACGGGACAGGGAGCACAGATACGCAGTATTTT.

With respect to this clone: The identical CDR3 is also encoded by other nucleotide sequences in the sample. This chain uses TRBV6-1 with TRBJ2-7; TRBD1 is a possible D gene (5 bases). V was clipped by 3 bases and J by 0 bases, with 6 bases between them. The CDR3 spans 13 residues. Germline V gene sequence: CDR1 MNHNS, CDR2 SASEGT. The CDR3 is CASSEDNSYEQYF. CDR3 sequence (DNA): TGTGCCAGCAGTGAGGACAACTCCTACGAGCAGTACTTC.

This chain links TRBV7-9 with TRBJ2-1; TRBD2 matches 11 bases. V gave up 0 bases and J gave up 7 bases; unmatched junction bases: 8. This CDR3 has 17 residues. Per germline, CDR1 SEHNR and CDR2 FQNEAQ (reference sequence). CDR3 protein: CASSLALAGGAWNEQFF. CDR3 sequence (DNA): TGTGCCAGCAGCTTAGCCCTAGCGGGGGGCGCTTGGAATGAGCAGTTCTTC.

This chain joins TRBV4-2 and TRBJ2-1, with a weak D call TRBD2 (5 bases). Looked up from germline, CDR1 is LGHNA and CDR2 is YNFKEQ. Trimming removed 0 bases at V and 0 bases at J, with 6 bases between. The CDR3 has 15 amino acids. CDR3 sequence reads: CASSQEEASYNEQFF. The CDR3 nucleotides are TGTGCCAGCAGCCAAGAGGAGGCCTCCTACAATGAGCAGTTCTTC.

This clone was seen just once. The V and J genes are TRBV27 and TRBJ2-2, with unresolved D. This CDR3 spans 13 amino acids. The germline gives CDR1 MNHEY, CDR2 SMNVEV (reference sequence). Between the trimmed V and J ends, which lost 5 bases and 4 bases, there was a span of 8 bases. CDR3 region: CASSMLATGELFF. CDR3 DNA: TGTGCCAGCAGTATGCTCGCCACCGGGGAGCTGTTTTTT.

This clone appeared once. The chain has TRBV6-1 and TRBJ1-5; possibly TRBD1 for D (5 bases). The CDR3 is made up of 16 amino acids. Germline values: CDR1 MNHNS, CDR2 SASEGT. Between the trimmed V and J ends, which lost 2 bases and 1 base, there was a span of 12 bases. In DNA form, the CDR3 reads TGTGCCAGCAGTGAACGCGGACACTTCAGCAATCAGCCCCAGCATTTT. Amino acids: CASSERGHFSNQPQHF.

As regards this clone: The sample has other DNA sequences that encode this CDR3 too. J is TRBJ1-1 and V is TRBV28; D gene ambiguous. Trimming removed 2 bases at V and 1 base at J, with 8 bases between. This CDR3 is built from 14 residues. CDR1 and CDR2 from the germline V gene are MDHEN and SYDVKM. The chain's CDR3 is CASSLSRQNTEAFF. The CDR3 DNA reads as TGTGCCAGCAGTTTAAGCCGGCAGAACACTGAAGCTTTCTTT.

The V call is TRBV9, the J call TRBJ1-2; 7 nucleotides match TRBD1. Germline V gene lookup returns CDR1 SGDLS and CDR2 YYNGEE. Losses at the gene ends were 0 bases for V and 4 bases for J; bases not matched to a gene: 6. CDR3 size: 15 residues. The CDR3, as DNA: TGTGCCAGCAGCGTAGCTCCAGGGGGAACCTATGGCTACACCTTC. This encodes CASSVAPGGTYGYTF.

This chain joins TRBV2 and TRBJ2-2, with 9 bases matching TRBD2. The germline gives CDR1 SNHLY, CDR2 FYNNEI. The CDR3 covers 17 residues. V was clipped by 0 bases and J by 4 bases; unmatched bases: 6. The CDR3 DNA reads TGTGCCAGCAGTGAAGCACCGGGACTAGCCCTCACCGGGGAGCTGTTTTTT. It specifies CASSEAPGLALTGELFF.

The rearrangement uses TRBV6-5 and TRBJ1-1, with D hard to call. From germline, CDR1 is MNHEY and CDR2 SVGAGI. The V gene lost 5 bases and the J gene lost 3 bases, with 16 bases spanning the gap. The CDR3 loop spans 15 amino acids. This CDR3 reads CASSGDREADTEAFF. The CDR3, as DNA: TGTGCCAGCAGTGGAGACCGGGAGGCAGACACTGAAGCTTTCTTT.

The CDR3 loop reads CASSPTGLGNTIYF. The CDR3 bases are TGCGCCAGCAGTCCGACAGGGCTCGGAAACACCATATATTTT. The chain combines TRBV10-1 with TRBJ1-3, with 7 positions matching TRBD1. The CDR3 has 14 amino acids. Germline CDR1 WNHNN, CDR2 SYGVQD (reference sequence). Trimming took 5 bases from V and 4 from J; bases not matched to a gene: 5.

Regarding this clone: Different DNA sequences within this sample yield the same CDR3. The chain carries TRBV13 and TRBJ2-1; 10 bases map to TRBD1. The germline V gene has CDR1 PRHDT and CDR2 FYEKMQ (reference sequence). J lost 2 bases, V lost 0 bases, and 1 base had no gene match. The CDR3 sequence is 16 residues long. The CDR3 region is CASSLGGQGPYNEQFF. CDR3 nucleotides: TGTGCCAGCAGCTTAGGGGGACAGGGGCCCTACAATGAGCAGTTCTTC. Filled out from reference TRBV13 and TRBJ2-1, the complete variable domain reads AAGVIQSPRHLIKEKRETATLKCYPIPRHDTVYWYQQGPGQDPQFLISFYEKMQSDKGSIPDRFSAQQFSDYHSELNMSSLELGDSALYFCASSLGGQGPYNEQFFGPGTRLTVL.

This chain uses TRBV9 with TRBJ2-7; a weak D match, TRBD2 (5 bases). Trimming removed 3 bases from V and 6 bases from J, with 13 bases in between. There are 13 residues in the CDR3. The V gene's germline CDR1 is SGDLS and CDR2 YYNGEE. This CDR3 is CASSGSSGFEQYF. CDR3 nucleotide sequence: TGTGCCAGCAGCGGCAGTTCGGGGTTCGAGCAGTACTTC.

V is TRBV7-6 and J is TRBJ2-1; TRBD2 agrees at 9 bases. The CDR3 spans 13 residues. V shed 10 bases, J shed 0 bases, and the junction held 1 base outside the gene matches. Germline V gene data show CDR1 as SGHVS and CDR2 as FNYEAQ. This CDR3 reads CATSGTSYNEQFF. The CDR3 nucleotides are TGTGCCACTAGCGGGACCTCCTACAATGAGCAGTTCTTC.

The chain carries TRBV9 and TRBJ1-6, with a tentative D call TRBD1 (5 bases). CDR1 is SGDLS and CDR2 is YYNGEE in the germline V gene. This CDR3 is built from 14 residues. The V end lost 2 bases, the J end lost 10 bases, and 13 bases lay between the germline ends. CDR3 in DNA: TGTGCCAGCAGCGTCTCGTCAGGGTCCTCACCCCTCCACTTT. It is translated as CASSVSSGSSPLHF.